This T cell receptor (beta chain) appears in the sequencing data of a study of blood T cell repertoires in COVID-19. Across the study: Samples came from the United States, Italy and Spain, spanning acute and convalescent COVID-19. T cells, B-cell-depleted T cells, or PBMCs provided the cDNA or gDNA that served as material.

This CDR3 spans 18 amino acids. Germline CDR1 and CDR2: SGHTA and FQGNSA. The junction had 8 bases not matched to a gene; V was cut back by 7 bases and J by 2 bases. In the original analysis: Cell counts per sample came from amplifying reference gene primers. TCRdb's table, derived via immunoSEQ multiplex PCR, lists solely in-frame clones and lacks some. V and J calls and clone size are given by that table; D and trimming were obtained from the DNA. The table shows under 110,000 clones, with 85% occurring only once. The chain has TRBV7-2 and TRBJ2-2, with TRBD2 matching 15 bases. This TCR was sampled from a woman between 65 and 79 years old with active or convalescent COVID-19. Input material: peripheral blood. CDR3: CASTQGLAGGLNTGELFF. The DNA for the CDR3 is TGTGCCAGCACCCAGGGACTAGCGGGGGGTCTTAACACCGGGGAGCTGTTTTTT.